This T cell receptor beta chain emerged from a study of T cell changes during pregnancy in multiple sclerosis. Sequencing was performed with immunoSEQ multiplex PCR; in TCRdb, only in-frame clones are kept and a portion is missing. The table records about 75,000 clones, approximately 95% of them present only once. A single count supports this clone. V dropped 3 bases and J dropped 6 bases, with 26 bases sitting between them. This CDR3 is 18 amino acids long. Germline CDR1 is GTSNPN and CDR2 is SVGIG (reference sequence). This sequence originates from a female donor with multiple sclerosis, enrolled in a pregnancy study. Sequencing was performed on CD4+ T cells from peripheral blood mononuclear cells, taken after pregnancy. The chain couples TRBV30 to TRBJ2-2; perhaps TRBD1 as D (7 bases). Here the CDR3 reads CAWRRRGLGMAVSGELFF. For the CDR3, the DNA is TGTGCCTGGAGGAGGAGGGGGCTCGGCATGGCTGTCTCCGGGGAGCTGTTTTTT. Variable domain in full (rest from reference TRBV30 and TRBJ2-2): SQTIHQWPATLVQPVGSPLSLECTVEGTSNPNLYWYRQAAGRGLQLLFYSVGIGQISSEVPQNLSASRPQDRQFILSSKKLLLSDSGFYLCAWRRRGLGMAVSGELFFGEGSRLTVL.